These 28 T cell receptor beta chains were all obtained from the same sample, sequenced in a study of cytomegalovirus exposure and HLA in healthy donors. Both 60 Vbeta primers and 13 Jbeta primers went into the PCR. Clones were read by immunoSEQ multiplex PCR, and TCRdb kept only the in-frame ones, dropping some. Of roughly 98,000 clones in the sample, around 77% are singletons; the top ten hold over 3%. The sample taken for sequencing was PBMCs. All receptors come from a middle-aged man in good health and CMV-seronegative.

The J gene is TRBJ2-7, the V gene TRBV2; 7 bases agree with TRBD1. The CDR3 covers 13 residues. V trimming: 5 bases; J trimming: 2 bases; junction bases outside the gene matches: 3. Germline CDR1 reads SNHLY; CDR2 reads FYNNEI. CDR3 residues: CASSQDRTYEQYF. Written as DNA, the CDR3 is TGTGCCAGCAGTCAGGACAGGACCTACGAGCAGTACTTC.

This clone came up once. The J gene is TRBJ2-3, the V gene TRBV2; D gene unclear. The CDR3 loop spans 14 amino acids. Germline CDR1 SNHLY, CDR2 FYNNEI. V was cut by 8 bases and J by 2 bases, with 14 bases left in between. The CDR3, as DNA: TGTGCCAGCCGCAGCCGGGTGATCACAGATACGCAGTATTTT. Translating gives CASRSRVITDTQYF.

This clone was recorded once. This sequence joins TRBV15 and TRBJ2-7, with 9 bases identical to TRBD2. CDR1 is LNHNV, CDR2 YYDKDF, per germline (reference sequence). The CDR3 is 14 amino acids. With V trimmed by 1 base and J by 2 bases, 0 bases remained unmatched. This chain's CDR3 is CATSRGGGAYEQYF. The CDR3 DNA reads as TGTGCCACCAGCAGAGGCGGGGGGGCCTACGAGCAGTACTTC.

V and J are TRBV30 and TRBJ1-6; D uncertain. The V end was cut by 4 bases, the J end by 3 bases, with 16 bases between. The CDR3 runs 16 residues. The germline V gene encodes CDR1 GTSNPN and CDR2 SVGIG (reference sequence). The CDR3 loop is CAWTAGRSFYNSPLHF. The CDR3 DNA is TGTGCCTGGACCGCGGGGAGGAGCTTCTATAATTCACCCCTCCACTTT.

The chain combines TRBV6-4 with TRBJ1-1; TRBD1 matches 9 bases. Germline CDR1 reads MRHNA; CDR2 reads SNTAGT. V was pared by 6 bases and J by 7 bases, with 9 bases of the junction left unmatched. This CDR3 is built from 14 residues. CDR3 coding DNA: TGTGCCAGCAGGCCGGGACAGGGAAACGTTGAAGCTTTCTTT. This translates into CASRPGQGNVEAFF.

The chain links TRBV6-1 to TRBJ1-3; perhaps TRBD1 as D (5 bases). There are 16 residues in the CDR3. Germline CDR1 MNHNS, CDR2 SASEGT. V was trimmed by 1 base and J by 4 bases, leaving 14 bases between them. CDR3 sequence: CASSEGGAGSGNTIYF. The CDR3 bases are TGTGCCAGCAGTGAAGGAGGAGCAGGGTCGGGAAACACCATATATTTT.

CDR3 in amino acids: CASTPRRTGANEKLFF. The CDR3 region has the DNA TGTGCCAGCACGCCGCGACGGACAGGGGCCAATGAAAAACTGTTTTTT. This sequence joins TRBV28 and TRBJ1-4; 9 bases map to TRBD1. Per the germline V gene, CDR1 is MDHEN and CDR2 is SYDVKM. J lost 5 bases, V lost 7 bases, and 11 bases had no gene match. This CDR3 is built from 16 residues.

The chain employs TRBV4-2 and TRBJ2-7, with 7 bases lining up with TRBD2. Germline V lookup: CDR1 LGHNA, CDR2 YNFKEQ. This CDR3 has 15 amino acids. V trimming: 2 bases; J trimming: 8 bases; junction bases outside the gene matches: 12. The DNA for the CDR3 is TGTGCCAGCAGCCAAACTAGCGCTACTAGTTGGAAGCAGTACTTC. Its protein product is CASSQTSATSWKQYF.

CDR3 region: CASSLSRVSNEQFF. In nucleotides, the CDR3 is TGCGCCAGCAGCTTGTCGCGGGTGTCCAATGAGCAGTTCTTC. The gene calls are TRBV5-1 and TRBJ2-1, with a weak D call TRBD2 (5 bases). Trimming removed 1 base from V and 6 bases from J, with 11 bases in between. Germline CDR1 reads SGHRS; CDR2 reads YFSETQ. This CDR3 has 14 amino acids.

The V gene is TRBV19, the J gene TRBJ1-2; 9 nucleotides agree with TRBD1. The trim removed 5 bases at V and 6 bases at J, leaving 4 bases unmatched. Germline values: CDR1 LNHDA, CDR2 SQIVND (reference sequence). The CDR3 loop spans 13 amino acids. Here the CDR3 reads CASSHRGRDGYTF. The DNA of the CDR3 is TGTGCCAGTAGTCACAGGGGGCGCGATGGCTACACCTTC.

The J gene is TRBJ1-5, the V gene TRBV29-1, with D tentatively TRBD1 (5 bases). This CDR3 has 13 amino acids. Trimming removed 4 bases at V and 3 bases at J, with 10 bases between. Germline CDR1 is SQVTM and CDR2 is ANQGSEA. The CDR3 reads CSVASGLNQPQHF. CDR3 in DNA: TGCAGCGTTGCGTCAGGGCTCAATCAGCCCCAGCATTTT.

The J gene is TRBJ2-3, the V gene TRBV7-3, with D possibly matching TRBD2 (7 bases). The CDR3 loop spans 14 amino acids. Germline CDR1 is SGHTA and CDR2 is FQGTGA. V was clipped by 5 bases and J by 0 bases, with 9 bases between them. The CDR3, as DNA: TGTGCCAGCAGCGCGGGGGCTAGCACAGATACGCAGTATTTT. This encodes CASSAGASTDTQYF.

Worth noting for this clone: This sample includes further DNA sequences coding for the same CDR3. The chain combines TRBV30 with TRBJ1-6; a weak D match, TRBD1 (5 bases). This CDR3 is built from 16 residues. The V gene lost 2 bases and the J gene lost 0 bases, with 11 bases spanning the gap. Germline CDR1 reads GTSNPN; CDR2 reads SVGIG (reference sequence). DNA for the CDR3: TGTGCCTGGAGTCGGGACTCACTCTCCTATAATTCACCCCTCCACTTT. Its protein is CAWSRDSLSYNSPLHF. The whole variable domain, filled in from reference TRBV30 and TRBJ1-6, reads SQTIHQWPATLVQPVGSPLSLECTVEGTSNPNLYWYRQAAGRGLQLLFYSVGIGQISSEVPQNLSASRPQDRQFILSSKKLLLSDSGFYLCAWSRDSLSYNSPLHFGNGTRLTVT.

The chain joins TRBV25-1 to TRBJ2-2; 8 bases are shared with TRBD1. There are 16 residues in the CDR3. Trimming removed 3 bases from V and 2 bases from J; junction bases left unmatched: 5. The V gene's germline CDR1 is MGHDK and CDR2 SYGVNS. The chain's CDR3 is CASSEQGAINTGELFF. CDR3 DNA: TGTGCCAGCAGTGAGCAGGGGGCCATTAACACCGGGGAGCTGTTTTTT. The complete variable domain, with remaining parts taken from reference TRBV25-1 and TRBJ2-2, reads EADIYQTPRYLVIGTGKKITLECSQTMGHDKMYWYQQDPGMELHLIHYSYGVNSTEKGDLSSESTVSRIRTEHFPLTLESARPSHTSQYLCASSEQGAINTGELFFGEGSRLTVL.

The genes are TRBV7-8 and TRBJ2-1, with D perhaps matching TRBD2 (6 bases). The CDR3 covers 13 residues. In germline, CDR1 is SGHVS, CDR2 FQNEAQ. Trimming shortened V by 0 bases and J by 10 bases, and 10 bases separated the two germline ends. The CDR3 DNA reads as TGTGCCAGCAGCTTAGCGTTGAGCGGGGAGCAGTTCTTC. Translation: CASSLALSGEQFF. The full variable domain, with the rest looked up from reference TRBV7-8 and TRBJ2-1, is GAGVSQSPRYKVAKRGQDVALRCDPISGHVSLFWYQQALGQGPEFLTYFQNEAQLDKSGLPSDRFFAERPEGSVSTLKIQRTQQEDSAVYLCASSLALSGEQFFGPGTRLTVL.

The table lists this clone with a few counts. This chain connects TRBV6-1 to TRBJ2-2; 7 nucleotides line up with TRBD1. The CDR3 is made up of 14 amino acids. V trimming: 7 bases; J trimming: 3 bases; junction bases outside the gene matches: 5. The V gene's germline CDR1 is MNHNS and CDR2 SASEGT. CDR3 loop: CASTQTGYTGELFF. CDR3 DNA: TGTGCCAGCACCCAGACAGGGTACACCGGGGAGCTGTTTTTT.

The DNA for the CDR3 is TGTGCCAGCTCACGACAGCGGGGCACAGATACGCAGTATTTT. Translated: CASSRQRGTDTQYF. The gene calls are TRBV18 and TRBJ2-3; maybe TRBD2 (6 bases). The germline CDR1 and CDR2 sequences are KGHSH and LQKENI. Trimming left V 4 bases short and J 1 base short, with 9 bases between. This CDR3 comprises 14 residues.

The chain uses TRBV18 and TRBJ2-7; TRBD2 matches at 9 bases. V lost 1 base to trimming and J lost 1 base; unmatched junction nucleotides: 5. The germline gives CDR1 KGHSH, CDR2 LQKENI. The CDR3 covers 16 residues. The CDR3 spells CASSPQVAGVSYEQYF. CDR3 DNA: TGTGCCAGCTCACCACAGGTAGCGGGAGTGTCCTACGAGCAGTACTTC.

The chain recombines TRBV4-2 with TRBJ2-3, with 11 bases matching TRBD1. The germline gives CDR1 LGHNA, CDR2 YNFKEQ. CDR3 length equals 15 residues. The J segment lost 4 bases and the V segment lost 1 base, leaving 1 base of the junction unmatched. The CDR3 reads CASSQGTGGADTQYF. The CDR3 bases are TGTGCCAGCAGCCAAGGGACAGGGGGCGCAGATACGCAGTATTTT.

This clone has only a few counts. V usage is TRBV5-1 and J usage is TRBJ1-2, with TRBD1 identical over 7 bases. Per germline, CDR1 SGHRS and CDR2 YFSETQ. The J segment lost 7 bases and the V segment lost 3 bases, leaving 6 bases of the junction unmatched. The CDR3 loop spans 13 amino acids. Here the CDR3 DNA reads TGCGCCAGCAGCTCGACAGGGCCAGGTGGCTACACCTTC. This codes for CASSSTGPGGYTF.

This rearrangement joins TRBV5-1 to TRBJ2-7; 9 positions match TRBD1. This CDR3 has 13 amino acids. V gave up 7 bases and J gave up 6 bases; unmatched junction bases: 8. CDR1 is SGHRS, CDR2 YFSETQ, per germline. CDR3 amino acids: CASRPGQGSEQYF. The DNA for the CDR3 is TGCGCCAGCCGGCCGGGACAGGGCAGCGAGCAGTACTTC.

The chain recombines TRBV6-1 with TRBJ1-4; 10 nucleotides agree with TRBD1. This CDR3 has 21 residues. V trimming: 0 bases; J trimming: 0 bases; junction bases outside the gene matches: 13. Germline assignment: CDR1 MNHNS and CDR2 SASEGT. The chain's CDR3 is CASSEASEIWTGGSTNEKLFF. CDR3 nucleotides: TGTGCCAGCAGTGAAGCTTCGGAGATCTGGACAGGGGGTTCAACTAATGAAAAACTGTTTTTT.

The V call is TRBV5-6, the J call TRBJ2-5; 10 bases are a match to TRBD2. Germline-derived CDR1 and CDR2 are SGHDT and YYEEEE. Trimming cost V 0 bases and J 5 bases; bases outside gene matches: 4. The CDR3 has 15 residues. The CDR3 region has the DNA TGTGCCAGCAGCTTGGGAGGGGGACTAGCGGAGACCCAGTACTTC. Protein product: CASSLGGGLAETQYF.

This clone has only a few counts. This sequence joins TRBV7-9 and TRBJ1-4; 9 positions match TRBD1. This CDR3 has 14 residues. Per the germline V gene, CDR1 is SEHNR and CDR2 is FQNEAQ (reference sequence). Trimming removed 4 bases from V and 8 bases from J; junction bases left unmatched: 5. The CDR3 sequence: CASSSDRGREKLFF. The DNA of the CDR3 is TGTGCCAGCAGCTCGGACAGGGGAAGGGAAAAACTGTTTTTT.

V is TRBV14 and J is TRBJ2-7; D unresolved. V gave up 4 bases and J gave up 3 bases, with 7 bases separating them. Germline V gene data show CDR1 as SGHDN and CDR2 as FVKESK. The length of the CDR3 is 12 residues. The CDR3 DNA reads TGTGCCAGCAGCCCTAACTACTACGAGCAGTACTTC. This sequence encodes CASSPNYYEQYF.

V is TRBV6-1 and J is TRBJ1-4; a possible D gene is TRBD1 (6 bases). The length of the CDR3 is 13 residues. Trimming shortened V by 4 bases and J by 13 bases, and 16 bases separated the two germline ends. CDR1 MNHNS and CDR2 SASEGT come from the germline V gene. CDR3 bases: TGTGCCAGCAGTGCCGGAGGAGGGGGGGGACTGTTTTTT. It specifies CASSAGGGGGLFF.

The chain carries TRBV6-1 and TRBJ2-3; 12 nucleotides match TRBD2. Germline V CDR1 and CDR2: MNHNS, SASEGT. CDR3 length: 16 residues. V shed 3 bases, J shed 4 bases, and the junction held 5 bases outside the gene matches. The CDR3 here is CASSESSGGAADTQYF. The CDR3 DNA follows: TGTGCCAGCAGTGAGTCTAGCGGGGGGGCCGCAGATACGCAGTATTTT.

This clone turned up a few times. V is TRBV2 and J is TRBJ1-1; D is ambiguous. V lost 6 bases and J lost 3, with 14 bases in between. Germline V gene data show CDR1 as SNHLY and CDR2 as FYNNEI. There are 14 residues in the CDR3. The CDR3 protein is CASRNSGSDTEAFF. The CDR3 DNA follows: TGTGCCAGCAGAAATTCCGGGTCGGACACTGAAGCTTTCTTT.